This T cell receptor beta chain was found in a study of beta chain features in type 1 diabetes (dated by TCRdb to the late 2010s). For context, the study as a whole: Mean age, gender distribution, total cell number and subset yield were not different between patients and healthy donors. A total of roughly 98,000,000 sorted cells were examined across all samples, and RNA yield correlated strongly with the number of cells per subset. Regulatory and stem cell-like memory subsets were isolated from only 8 patients and roughly eight healthy donors, whereas naive and central memory subsets came from all 30 or so donors. In the study, recently diagnosed type 1 diabetes patients and matched healthy donors were compared on the TCRB repertoires of their sorted circulating CD4+ T cell subsets.

Study-wide findings and limitations: PCR might favor shorter templates, but patient and control samples were amplified and corrected together, so any skew would affect both groups equally. Because cDNA was sequenced instead of genomic DNA, highly expressing activated cells could be over-represented, though the groups showed no difference in activation or CD3 levels. At VDJ recombination sites, patients with type 1 diabetes made fewer insertions and deleted more nucleotides, a pattern implying thymic rearrangement abnormalities. Naive, central memory and regulatory TCRB repertoires appeared to be more alike among patients than among healthy donors. Type 1 diabetes patients showed a moderate but significant shortening of TCRB CDR3 length in all four CD4+ subsets. Because small numbers of individuals were included in the HLA sub-analyses, any influence of HLA type on TCRB rearrangement was left unresolved.

Each donor gave one peripheral blood draw, roughly 120 mL on average, collected into heparinised tubes. A BD FACSAria II and a panel including CD45RO, CCR7, CD25, CD127, CD95 and CD27 were used to sort naive, central memory, regulatory and stem cell-like memory CD4+ T cells. Every sorted population had a purity above 98%. PBMCs were isolated immediately by Lymphoprep density gradient centrifugation and stained directly without culture. So that batch effects would be minimized, each experiment stained and sorted samples in pairs, pairing one healthy donor with one patient. The entire isolated RNA was reverse transcribed using the High Capacity cDNA Reverse Transcription Kit, and thus expressed TCRB transcripts were sequenced. Deep immunoSEQ sequencing was performed on naive, central memory and regulatory T cell samples, with an average of about 3.57 million total reads per sample. After sorted cells were lysed in RLT buffer, RNA was extracted with DNase-treated RNeasy Micro or Mini kits, with the choice depending on cell number. Each cell subset was processed separately to prevent cross-contamination, with patient and healthy donor samples processed together. The immunoSEQ multiplex PCR was used to amplify TCRB sequences from cDNA, yielding 87-bp fragments that span the CDR3 region. Amplicons were sequenced on the Illumina HiSeq platform. The authors' pipeline ran thus. PCR bias was corrected computationally using synthetic template baselines, and reads within Hamming distance 2 were collapsed, with unmergeable singletons discarded. Reads were aligned to IMGT to assign V, D and J genes, CDR3 length, and insertions or deletions at six rearrangement sites. Clonotype counts were normalized to sorted cell number within each subset before computing true diversity and Gini coefficients with the tcR R package. The overlap coefficient, calculated on TCRB nucleotide sequences, was used to quantify repertoire sharing. Out-of-frame TCRB sequences from naive cells were analyzed to stand in for the pre-selection repertoire. Sourced from immuneACCESS, this table was stored by TCRdb with only in-frame sequences that have V and J called. A share of the clones is absent; for the studies checked, an unresolved V gene accounts for under half, and the remainder has no known explanation. V, J and clone size are taken as reported in that table, and D and trimming were inferred from the DNA itself. The sample table shows 400,000 to 450,000 clones, and approximately 15% are seen once. The ten top clones hold 0.035% to 0.045% of the sample.

On this clone: Its binding antigen is unknown. Per-nucleotide qualities are absent, and no much larger clonotype sits a single base away. Other nucleotide sequences in the sample specify the same CDR3.

The material sequenced was naive CD4+ T cells from blood. The label giving this sample's cell subset or site can be read as: true naive CD4+ T cells. This receptor was obtained from a man under 40 in good health.

The CDR3 reads as follows: CSARAGNEQFF. The nucleotide sequence reads as follows: TGCAGTGCTAGAGCAGGTAATGAGCAGTTCTTC. The sequence is built from TRBV20-1 and TRBJ2-1; the D gene is unclear. Inclusive of the bounding cysteine and phenylalanine, the CDR3 is 11 residues long. The entry retains the CDR3 DNA only, 33 bases that are in frame from base 1. Trimming at the junction amounts to 1 base on V and 7 bases on J, and the germline ends lie 5 bases apart. CDR1 DFQATT and CDR2 SNEGSKA are derived from the germline V gene (reference sequence).